This T cell receptor beta chain was sequenced during a study of type 1 regulatory T cells. Study details: This in vitro CD4 product, T-allo10, is enriched for Tr1 cells and alloantigen-specific.

MiXCR, applied by TCRdb to the reads, yields one record per CDR3 protein. The data show about 24,000 distinct CDR3 sequences, 72% seen once. T-allo10 cells from the graft donor were described as anergic, host-alloantigen-specific, and alloantigen-specific suppressors. Concerning this clonotype itself: Its antigen is not identified.

The TCR comes from a human donor in good health. Sequences were obtained from cultured T cells, either the whole culture or a sorted T cell fraction (not recorded which). Subset described: Tr1-enriched cell product generated in vitro against host alloantigens.

The CDR3 coding sequence is TGTGCCAGCAGCGCGAAGGAGTCTAACAATTCACCCCTCCACTTT. Its translation: CASSAKESNNSPLHF. This chain connects TRBV9 to TRBJ1-6, with D unresolved. V was clipped by 3 bases and J by 7 bases, with 14 bases between them. The length of the CDR3 is 15 residues. Germline CDR1 and CDR2: SGDLS and YYNGEE.